The 13 T cell receptor beta chains below come from one sample, sequenced in a study of T-cell memory formation after mild COVID-19. TCRdb fed the 5' RACE reads into MiXCR, producing one record per CDR3 protein. This sample carries 350,000 to 450,000 distinct CDR3 sequences, 28% of them seen once, and the ten largest clones take around an eighth. Specimen: PBMCs or a T cell subset sorted from them (not recorded which). The receptors here all came from an adult woman who had mild COVID-19 (a few samples of this study predate the infection). Cell type and time point are not known.

This clonotype was recorded a few times. This chain connects TRBV7-8 to TRBJ2-6, with D uncertain. CDR1 SGHVS and CDR2 FQNEAQ come from the germline V gene. Trimming pared 5 bases from V and 0 bases from J, leaving 14 bases between. This CDR3 is 17 amino acids long. The CDR3 DNA is TGTGCCAGCAGCCCGCGGACCCCAGCCTCTGGGGCCAACGTCCTGACTTTC. Its translation is CASSPRTPASGANVLTF.

Of note for this clonotype: An end of the junction differs from the germline gene, which may be a read error. The genes are TRBV23-1 and TRBJ2-2; D perhaps matches TRBD2 (5 bases). TRBV23-1 is an ORF, and what it does is uncertain. The CDR3 is made up of 18 amino acids. The CDR3 nucleotides are TGCGCCAGCAGTCGGACTCCCTCACCACAATCGAACACCGGGGAGATGTTTTTT. Protein sequence: CASSRTPSPQSNTGEMFF.

The chain carries TRBV3-1 and TRBJ2-7; D is perhaps TRBD1 (6 bases). Germline values: CDR1 LGHDT, CDR2 YNNKEL (reference sequence). V lost 2 bases and J 4 bases, leaving 18 bases between the germline ends. The CDR3 sequence is 16 residues long. The CDR3 DNA reads as TGTGCCAGCAGCCAACCGAGGGAAGGACAGCAGTACGAGCAGTACTTC. Amino acids: CASSQPREGQQYEQYF.

This clonotype occurred a few times. This chain connects TRBV20-1 to TRBJ2-5; D is unresolved. V shed 5 bases and J shed 5 bases, with 12 bases lying between them. The CDR3 is 12 residues long. Germline V gene data show CDR1 as DFQATT and CDR2 as SNEGSKA (reference sequence). CDR3 DNA sequence: TGCAGTGCTGGTCCTCGGCGTGAGACCCAGTACTTC. Amino acid sequence: CSAGPRRETQYF.

The genes are TRBV7-2 and TRBJ1-3; D gene unclear. Trimming removed 2 bases from V and 16 bases from J, with 18 bases in between. The CDR3 spans 13 residues. CDR1 is SGHTA, CDR2 FQGNSA, per germline. Here the CDR3 reads CASSLPGPFQTYF. The CDR3 region has the DNA TGTGCCAGCAGCTTACCCGGCCCCTTCCAAACTTATTTT.

V gene TRBV4-1 combines with J gene TRBJ2-5, with D possibly TRBD2 on 5 matching bases. Trimming shortened V by 4 bases and J by 5 bases, and 11 bases separated the two germline ends. CDR1 is MGHRA and CDR2 is YSYEKL in the germline V gene. CDR3 size: 13 residues. The CDR3 spells CASSPRTAETQYF. CDR3 nucleotides: TGCGCCAGCAGCCCCAGGACTGCGGAGACCCAGTACTTC.

In its sample, this clonotype was seen a few times. The V call is TRBV5-6, the J call TRBJ2-7, with 9 nucleotides matching TRBD1. V lost 5 bases and J lost 0; bases outside the gene matches: 9. Germline CDR1 is SGHDT and CDR2 is YYEEEE. The CDR3 spans 16 residues. DNA for the CDR3: TGTGCCAGCAGTTTTCACCGGGACAGGGCCTCCTACGAGCAGTACTTC. It specifies CASSFHRDRASYEQYF. Complete variable domain (other parts from reference TRBV5-6 and TRBJ2-7): DAGVTQSPTHLIKTRGQQVTLRCSPKSGHDTVSWYQQALGQGPQFIFQYYEEEERQRGNFPDRFSGHQFPNYSSELNVNALLLGDSALYLCASSFHRDRASYEQYFGPGTRLTVT.

This chain links TRBV24-1 with TRBJ2-1; perhaps TRBD2 as D (6 bases). This CDR3 region has 16 residues. Deletions cut 4 bases from V and 4 bases from J, with 16 bases between. CDR1 and CDR2 from the germline V gene are KGHDR and SFDVKD. CDR3 in amino acids: CATSDRDSFFYNEQFF. CDR3 bases: TGTGCCACCAGTGACAGGGACTCCTTCTTTTACAATGAGCAGTTCTTC.

The chain recombines TRBV29-1 with TRBJ1-1; D uncertain. V was pared by 5 bases and J by 2 bases, with 21 bases between. Germline CDR1 and CDR2: SQVTM and ANQGSEA. This CDR3 has 16 residues. CDR3 nucleotides: TGCAGCGTTCCCCCCGTGAGTGGGTGGGGTAACACTGAAGCTTTCTTT. It yields the protein CSVPPVSGWGNTEAFF. The full variable domain, completed using reference TRBV29-1 and TRBJ1-1, is SAVISQKPSRDICQRGTSLTIQCQVDSQVTMMFWYRQQPGQSLTLIATANQGSEATYESGFVIDKFPISRPNLTFSTLTVSNMSPEDSSIYLCSVPPVSGWGNTEAFFGQGTRLTVV.

This clonotype has just a few counts. V usage is TRBV29-1 and J usage is TRBJ2-7; D is perhaps TRBD1 (5 bases). Germline loops: CDR1 SQVTM, CDR2 ANQGSEA. Trimming removed 0 bases at V and 3 bases at J, with 6 bases between. The CDR3 runs to 12 residues. The CDR3 is CSVEEGDYEQYF. The CDR3 DNA sequence: TGCAGCGTTGAAGAAGGGGACTACGAGCAGTACTTC.

The table lists this clonotype with a few counts. This chain connects TRBV3-1 to TRBJ2-7; possibly TRBD2 for D (6 bases). The CDR3 loop spans 15 amino acids. Germline loops: CDR1 LGHDT, CDR2 YNNKEL (reference sequence). Trimming removed 0 bases from V and 3 bases from J, with 12 bases in between. CDR3 nucleotide sequence: TGTGCCAGCAGCCAAGACCGGCAGGGAGGCTACGAGCAGTACTTC. It yields the protein CASSQDRQGGYEQYF.

J is TRBJ1-5 and V is TRBV20-1; the match to TRBD1 covers 8 bases. There are 13 residues in the CDR3. Germline V gives CDR1 DFQATT, CDR2 SNEGSKA (reference sequence). With V trimmed by 6 bases and J by 4 bases, 5 bases remained unmatched. In nucleotides, the CDR3 is TGCAGTGCCCACAGGGGGGGGAATCAGCCCCAGCATTTT. Translation: CSAHRGGNQPQHF.

This clonotype was seen a few times. The chain has TRBV6-6 and TRBJ2-5; 9 nucleotides match TRBD1. The CDR3 contains 16 residues. The germline CDR1 and CDR2 sequences are MNHNY and SVGAGI (reference sequence). V lost 1 base, J lost 2 bases, and 5 bases stayed unmatched. DNA for the CDR3: TGTGCCAGCAGTTACTTGGACAGGGGTAATCAAGAGACCCAGTACTTC. It is translated as CASSYLDRGNQETQYF.